These T cell receptor beta chains were read from a single sample in a study of spatial heterogeneity in lung cancer. TCRdb passed the 5' RACE reads through MiXCR, listing each CDR3 protein once. There are 25,000 to 30,000 distinct CDR3 sequences in the sample; 8.4% occur only once, and about 34% lies in the top ten. The sample consisted of PBMCs, taken at surgery. Every receptor here comes from a female donor with early-stage non-small cell lung cancer. The CDR3 runs from the conserved cysteine through the conserved F or W. Fields, in order: clone size, J gene, D gene, V gene, CDR3 protein, CDR3 DNA. A D gene is named only where the DNA matches it firmly. Expanded clones are given a class, and other clones once, few, many or no size at all.

clone size: NA
J gene: TRBJ2-1
D gene: NA
V gene: TRBV5-1
CDR3 protein: CASSLPSVGSYNEQFF
CDR3 DNA: TGCGCCAGCAGCTTGCCTAGCGTGGGGTCCTACAATGAGCAGTTCTTC

clone size: few
J gene: TRBJ2-1
D gene: NA
V gene: TRBV4-1
CDR3 protein: CASSQASAGLKNEQFF
CDR3 DNA: TGCGCCAGCAGCCAAGCCTCTGCGGGACTTAAGAATGAGCAGTTCTTC

clone size: few
J gene: TRBJ1-1
D gene: NA
V gene: TRBV30
CDR3 protein: CAWSKGLGTEAFF
CDR3 DNA: TGTGCCTGGAGTAAGGGATTGGGGACTGAAGCTTTCTTT

clone size: many
J gene: TRBJ2-2
D gene: TRBD2
V gene: TRBV6-2/TRBV6-3
CDR3 protein: CASRGGLGINTGELFF
CDR3 DNA: TGTGCCAGCAGAGGGGGACTAGGAATCAACACCGGGGAGCTGTTTTTT

clone size: few
J gene: TRBJ2-3
D gene: NA
V gene: TRBV6-6
CDR3 protein: CASSSQGSSTDTQYF
CDR3 DNA: TGTGCCAGCAGTTCGCAGGGCTCTAGCACAGATACGCAGTATTTT

clone size: many
J gene: TRBJ1-4
D gene: NA
V gene: TRBV7-2
CDR3 protein: CASSLAREKLFF
CDR3 DNA: TGTGCCAGCAGCTTAGCGCGTGAAAAACTGTTTTTT

clone size: few
J gene: TRBJ1-2
D gene: TRBD1
V gene: TRBV6-2/TRBV6-3
CDR3 protein: CASSYRDRGLILFRGYTF
CDR3 DNA: TGTGCCAGCAGTTACCGGGACAGGGGGCTGATCCTCTTTCGCGGCTACACCTTC

clone size: many
J gene: TRBJ2-2
D gene: TRBD2
V gene: TRBV11-2
CDR3 protein: CASSSLAGPGELFF
CDR3 DNA: TGTGCCAGCAGCTCATTAGCGGGACCCGGGGAGCTGTTTTTT

clone size: NA
J gene: TRBJ2-1
D gene: NA
V gene: TRBV9
CDR3 protein: CASSSGTEDKAGDPYNEQFF
CDR3 DNA: TGTGCCAGCAGCAGCGGGACAGAGGATAAAGCGGGAGACCCCTACAATGAGCAGTTCTTC

clone size: many
J gene: TRBJ1-1
D gene: NA
V gene: TRBV25-1
CDR3 protein: CASNEDTEAFF
CDR3 DNA: TGTGCCAGCAACGAGGACACTGAAGCTTTCTTT

clone size: NA
J gene: TRBJ2-3
D gene: NA
V gene: TRBV20-1
CDR3 protein: CSAVRGVTDTQYF
CDR3 DNA: TGCAGTGCCGTCCGCGGGGTGACAGATACGCAGTATTTT

clone size: many
J gene: TRBJ2-5
D gene: TRBD1
V gene: TRBV7-2
CDR3 protein: CASSSRQGQETQYF
CDR3 DNA: TGTGCCAGCAGCTCAAGACAGGGACAAGAGACCCAGTACTTC

clone size: many
J gene: TRBJ1-5
D gene: TRBD1
V gene: TRBV20-1
CDR3 protein: CSATDRQLLSQPQHF
CDR3 DNA: TGCAGTGCTACGGACAGGCAGCTTCTGAGTCAGCCCCAGCATTTT

clone size: many
J gene: TRBJ2-1
D gene: NA
V gene: TRBV13
CDR3 protein: CASSRLVNEQFF
CDR3 DNA: TGTGCCAGCAGCAGACTGGTTAATGAGCAGTTCTTC

clone size: many
J gene: TRBJ1-2
D gene: NA
V gene: TRBV28
CDR3 protein: CASSLGRAGNGYTF
CDR3 DNA: TGTGCCAGCAGTTTAGGCAGGGCTGGGAATGGCTACACCTTC

clone size: many
J gene: TRBJ2-3
D gene: NA
V gene: TRBV24-1
CDR3 protein: CATSDCGRAGDTQYF
CDR3 DNA: TGTGCCACCAGTGATTGTGGCAGGGCGGGAGATACGCAGTATTTT

clone size: few
J gene: TRBJ1-5
D gene: NA
V gene: TRBV6-2/TRBV6-3
CDR3 protein: CASSYGSTSNQPQHF
CDR3 DNA: TGTGCCAGCAGTTACGGCAGTACTAGCAATCAGCCCCAGCATTTT

clone size: few
J gene: TRBJ1-5
D gene: NA
V gene: TRBV25-1
CDR3 protein: CASSEKGYSNQPQHF
CDR3 DNA: TGTGCCAGCAGTGAAAAGGGGTATAGCAATCAGCCCCAGCATTTT

clone size: many
J gene: TRBJ1-6
D gene: TRBD1
V gene: TRBV4-2
CDR3 protein: CASSQSDRGRGTPLHF
CDR3 DNA: TGTGCCAGCAGCCAGTCCGACAGGGGAAGAGGGACACCCCTCCACTTT

clone size: NA
J gene: TRBJ1-1
D gene: NA
V gene: TRBV7-2
CDR3 protein: CASSNRAPGTEAFF
CDR3 DNA: TGTGCCAGCAGCAACAGGGCGCCAGGGACTGAAGCTTTCTTT

clone size: few
J gene: TRBJ2-5
D gene: NA
V gene: TRBV5-1
CDR3 protein: CASRLQETQYF
CDR3 DNA: TGCGCCAGCAGGCTACAAGAGACCCAGTACTTC

clone size: many
J gene: TRBJ2-4
D gene: NA
V gene: TRBV28
CDR3 protein: CASSLETKKAKNIQYF
CDR3 DNA: TGTGCCAGCAGTTTGGAGACAAAGAAAGCCAAAAACATTCAGTACTTC